Reported below is one T cell receptor beta chain. Its matching antigen is unknown. The data are from a study of Ad26.COV2.S vaccination and SARS-CoV-2 variants. Overall study findings and caveats: Non-spike TCR breadth showed similarity between vaccine and placebo recipients.

As to treatment: roughly 19 received Ad26.COV2.S at low or high dose, single or two shots; 5 received placebo; per-sample allocation not given. Sampling occurred on day 63 after the first vaccine or placebo injection. Measured with immunoSEQ multiplex PCR; TCRdb has only the in-frame clones, and not every one. Of roughly 250,000 clones in the sample, 87% were seen once. Trimming removed 4 bases from V and 2 bases from J, with 12 bases in between. Germline V gives CDR1 MNHEY, CDR2 SVGAGI. The CDR3 totals 14 residues. This clonotype was sampled from a person between 18 and 65 years old who received the Ad26.COV2.S COVID-19 vaccine or a placebo. The material sequenced was peripheral blood, taken in a trial of Ad26.COV2.S vaccine versus placebo. The chain combines TRBV6-5 with TRBJ2-7, with D uncertain. CDR3: CASSSRTATYEQYV. The CDR3 nucleotides read TGTGCCAGCAGTTCCAGGACGGCCACCTACGAGCAGTACGTC.